These T cell receptor beta chains were read from a single sample in a study of tumor and adjacent non-tumor tissue in lung cancer. TCRdb re-derived calls from the multiplex PCR reads in MiXCR, one entry per CDR3 protein. The repertoire has some 120,000 distinct CDR3 sequences, about 66% of them found once; the top ten carry 13%. Material for sequencing was lung tumor tissue. Every receptor here comes from a man aged 25-45 years with non-small cell lung cancer. Each CDR3 is given with its conserved first and last residue. Each record gives: J gene, clone size, D gene, V gene, CDR3 protein, CDR3 DNA. The D gene is left open where the match is weak. Clone sizes are given selectively: once, few, many, or a class where the clone is expanded.

j_call: TRBJ1-4; clone_size: many; d_call: .; v_call: TRBV20-1; cdr3_aa: CSASIYTGFPF; cdr3_nt: TGCAGTGCTAGCATATATACAGGGTTCCCCTTT
j_call: TRBJ2-3; clone_size: .; d_call: .; v_call: TRBV29-1; cdr3_aa: CSVGLTYTQYF; cdr3_nt: TGCAGCGTTGGTTTGACATATACGCAGTACTTT
j_call: TRBJ2-5; clone_size: many; d_call: .; v_call: TRBV12-3/TRBV12-4; cdr3_aa: CASSFPWRETQYF; cdr3_nt: TGTGCCAGCAGTTTTCCCTGGAGGGAGACCCAGTACTTC
j_call: TRBJ1-5; clone_size: .; d_call: .; v_call: TRBV11-1; cdr3_aa: CVSSPWGDTDTQHF; cdr3_nt: TGTGTCAGCAGCCCCTGGGGGGACACAGATACGCAGCATTTT
j_call: TRBJ1-3; clone_size: many; d_call: .; v_call: TRBV12-3/TRBV12-4; cdr3_aa: CASESISGNTIYF; cdr3_nt: TGTGCCAGCGAGAGTATCTCTGGAAACACCATATATTTT
j_call: TRBJ2-3; clone_size: .; d_call: .; v_call: TRBV24-1; cdr3_aa: CATSESATNAIDTQYF; cdr3_nt: TGTGCCACTAGTGAAAGCGCGACCAATGCCATAGATACGCAGTATTTT
j_call: TRBJ2-7; clone_size: many; d_call: .; v_call: TRBV11-3; cdr3_aa: CASSSPTPDEQYF; cdr3_nt: TGTGCCAGCAGCTCCCCCACTCCCGACGAGCAGTACTTC
j_call: TRBJ2-3; clone_size: .; d_call: TRBD2; v_call: TRBV20-1; cdr3_aa: CSASRTSGGADTQYF; cdr3_nt: TGCAGTGCTTCCCGGACTAGCGGGGGTGCAGATACGCAGTATTTT
j_call: TRBJ2-7; clone_size: .; d_call: .; v_call: TRBV4-1; cdr3_aa: CASSQDETVQTCEQYF; cdr3_nt: TGCGCCAGCAGCCAAGACGAGACAGTACAGACCTGCGAGCAATACTTC
j_call: TRBJ1-2; clone_size: many; d_call: .; v_call: TRBV20-1; cdr3_aa: CSARDGTNYGYTF; cdr3_nt: TGCAGTGCTAGGGACGGAACTAACTATGGCTACACCTTC
j_call: TRBJ2-7; clone_size: many; d_call: TRBD1; v_call: TRBV29-1; cdr3_aa: CSVESGTGSYEQYF; cdr3_nt: TGCAGCGTTGAATCCGGGACAGGGAGTTACGAGCAGTACTTC
j_call: TRBJ2-1; clone_size: .; d_call: .; v_call: TRBV12-3/TRBV12-4; cdr3_aa: CARRWGNSQGNEHFF; cdr3_nt: TGTGCCAGGAGATGGGGAAACTCCCAGGGGAATGAGCATTTCTTC
j_call: TRBJ1-4; clone_size: .; d_call: .; v_call: TRBV12-3/TRBV12-4; cdr3_aa: CASSLEQVNEKPFF; cdr3_nt: TGTGCCAGCAGTTTAGAACAGGTAAATGAAAAACCGTTTTTT
j_call: TRBJ2-2; clone_size: .; d_call: .; v_call: TRBV11-2; cdr3_aa: CANSKLGHNTGQLFF; cdr3_nt: TGTGCCAACTCGAAACTGGGACACAACACCGGGCAGCTGTTTTTT
j_call: TRBJ2-7; clone_size: once; d_call: .; v_call: TRBV13; cdr3_aa: CAGSGPPHGHEQYF; cdr3_nt: TGTGCCGGCAGCGGGCCTCCCCACGGGCACGAGCAGTACTTC
j_call: TRBJ2-7; clone_size: .; d_call: TRBD2; v_call: TRBV6-6; cdr3_aa: CASISGLGGKYEQYF; cdr3_nt: TGCGCCAGCATCTCGGGACTAGGGGGGAAGTACGAGCAGTACTTC
j_call: TRBJ2-1; clone_size: .; d_call: .; v_call: TRBV11-2; cdr3_aa: CASSVYASASYNDKFF; cdr3_nt: TGTGCCAGCAGCGTATATGCTAGCGCGTCCTACAATGATAAGTTCTTC
j_call: TRBJ1-1; clone_size: once; d_call: TRBD1; v_call: TRBV25-1; cdr3_aa: CASSLGGTATQGDTKAFF; cdr3_nt: TGTGCCAGCAGCCTGGGGGGGACAGCCACCCAGGGGGACACTAAAGCTTTCTTT